Listed below are T cell receptor beta chains from one sample, sequenced in a study of T cell repertoires in cytomegalovirus infection. TCRdb analysed the reads with MiXCR anew, one entry per CDR3 protein. The sample shows approximately 100,000 distinct CDR3 sequences, roughly 30% of them seen only once. No antigen is known for these receptors. Here the sequenced sample was CD8+ T cells from cultured PBMCs, taken from culture after CMV antigen stimulation. Receptor source: a human donor in good health (CMV status not recorded). Some clones in this sample may be carry-over from other donors' samples. Each CDR3 is given with its conserved first and last residue. D genes are given only for firm matches. For some rows the clone size is stated as once, few or many, or as a class when expanded; others skip it.

d_gene: NA
abundance: NA
v_gene: TRBV28
j_gene: TRBJ1-2
CDR3nt: TGTGCCAGCAGTTTATTGGGGGGCGCATATGGCTACACCTTC
CDR3aa: CASSLLGGAYGYTF

d_gene: NA
abundance: many
v_gene: TRBV12-3/TRBV12-4
j_gene: TRBJ2-7
CDR3nt: TGTGCCAGCAGTCAGATAGTCCCCGTCAGTAGTCGGAGCTACGAGCAGTACTTC
CDR3aa: CASSQIVPVSSRSYEQYF

d_gene: NA
abundance: many
v_gene: TRBV6-6
j_gene: TRBJ2-7
CDR3nt: TGTGCCAGCAGTTACCCAGGGTGGTCCTACGAGCAGTACTTC
CDR3aa: CASSYPGWSYEQYF

d_gene: NA
abundance: NA
v_gene: TRBV6-5
j_gene: TRBJ1-1
CDR3nt: TGTGCCAGCAGTTACGGGCTAGTTAACGAAGCTTTCTTT
CDR3aa: CASSYGLVNEAFF

d_gene: NA
abundance: once
v_gene: TRBV5-5
j_gene: TRBJ1-1
CDR3nt: TGTGCCAGCGAGGTTGCTTGGAACACTGAAGCTTTCTTT
CDR3aa: CASEVAWNTEAFF

d_gene: NA
abundance: NA
v_gene: TRBV9
j_gene: TRBJ2-2
CDR3nt: TGTGCCAGCAGCGAGAGGAGTCAAGCGAACACCGGGGAGCTGTTTTTT
CDR3aa: CASSERSQANTGELFF

d_gene: TRBD2
abundance: NA
v_gene: TRBV7-3
j_gene: TRBJ2-1
CDR3nt: TGTGCCAGCAGCAGTACCGGGACTAGCGGATACAATGAGCAGTTCTTC
CDR3aa: CASSSTGTSGYNEQFF

d_gene: TRBD1
abundance: NA
v_gene: TRBV19
j_gene: TRBJ2-1
CDR3nt: TGTGCCAGTAGTACCGGACAGGGGGCCTACAATGAGCAGTTCTTC
CDR3aa: CASSTGQGAYNEQFF

d_gene: NA
abundance: few
v_gene: TRBV12-5
j_gene: TRBJ2-2
CDR3nt: TGTGCTAGTGGTCTTTCCGGGGCGGACGGGGAGCTGTTTTTT
CDR3aa: CASGLSGADGELFF

d_gene: NA
abundance: many
v_gene: TRBV28
j_gene: TRBJ2-5
CDR3nt: TGTGCCAGCAGTTTTATTTTAGAGATTCAAGAGACCCAGTACTTC
CDR3aa: CASSFILEIQETQYF

d_gene: TRBD1
abundance: NA
v_gene: TRBV28
j_gene: TRBJ2-3
CDR3nt: TGTGCCGCGGGGACAGGGGGCCCCGATACGCAGTATTTT
CDR3aa: CAAGTGGPDTQYF

d_gene: NA
abundance: few
v_gene: TRBV7-8
j_gene: TRBJ2-1
CDR3nt: TGTGCCAGCAGCGGTACTCTTTTGTACAATGAGCAGTTATTC
CDR3aa: CASSGTLLYNEQLF

d_gene: NA
abundance: NA
v_gene: TRBV6-8
j_gene: TRBJ2-5
CDR3nt: TGTGCCAGCAGTTACGGTGTCGCGAATGGGGAGACCCAGTACTTC
CDR3aa: CASSYGVANGETQYF

d_gene: NA
abundance: NA
v_gene: TRBV6-5
j_gene: TRBJ1-2
CDR3nt: TGTGCCAGCACCGACAGTCCTCACAACTATGGCTACACCTTC
CDR3aa: CASTDSPHNYGYTF

d_gene: TRBD1
abundance: few
v_gene: TRBV6-5
j_gene: TRBJ2-7
CDR3nt: TGTGCCAGCAGTTCCCGGACAGGGCCCTCCTACGAGCAGTACTTC
CDR3aa: CASSSRTGPSYEQYF

d_gene: NA
abundance: few
v_gene: TRBV28
j_gene: TRBJ1-2
CDR3nt: TGTGCCAGCAGTTCCCCCTCCGGGACACCAAACACGGGGGGGTATGGCTACACCTTC
CDR3aa: CASSSPSGTPNTGGYGYTF

d_gene: NA
abundance: NA
v_gene: TRBV25-1
j_gene: TRBJ1-5
CDR3nt: TGTGCCAGCAGTGAATTCCCGCGAGATCTGGGCGGGCAGGGAGGGGGCAATCAGCCCCAGCATTTT
CDR3aa: CASSEFPRDLGGQGGGNQPQHF

d_gene: TRBD1
abundance: NA
v_gene: TRBV29-1
j_gene: TRBJ2-2
CDR3nt: TGCAGCGTTGAGACAGGGGACACCGGGGAGCTGTTTTTT
CDR3aa: CSVETGDTGELFF

d_gene: NA
abundance: NA
v_gene: TRBV6-5
j_gene: TRBJ2-7
CDR3nt: TGTGCCAGCAGTTACCAGGGGCCGTCCTACGAGCAGTACTTC
CDR3aa: CASSYQGPSYEQYF

d_gene: TRBD1
abundance: few
v_gene: TRBV6-5
j_gene: TRBJ2-3
CDR3nt: TGTGCCAGCAGAAACGGACAGGGAGGCACAGATACGCAGTATTTT
CDR3aa: CASRNGQGGTDTQYF

d_gene: NA
abundance: NA
v_gene: TRBV14
j_gene: TRBJ2-7
CDR3nt: TGTGCCAGCAGCCGGATTAGTTACCACGAGCAGTACTTC
CDR3aa: CASSRISYHEQYF

d_gene: TRBD1
abundance: NA
v_gene: TRBV27
j_gene: TRBJ1-4
CDR3nt: TGTGCCAGCAGTTCGTGGGGACAGGAGGGTGAAAAACTGTTTTTT
CDR3aa: CASSSWGQEGEKLFF

d_gene: TRBD2
abundance: NA
v_gene: TRBV28
j_gene: TRBJ2-1
CDR3nt: TGTGCCAGCAGTCCAGCGGGGGCTGTAGGTGAGCAGTTCTTC
CDR3aa: CASSPAGAVGEQFF

d_gene: NA
abundance: few
v_gene: TRBV6-1
j_gene: TRBJ2-1
CDR3nt: TGTGCCAGCAGTGAGCCAGACTTATATCACGGAGCCTACAATGAGCAGTTCTTC
CDR3aa: CASSEPDLYHGAYNEQFF

d_gene: NA
abundance: few
v_gene: TRBV7-8
j_gene: TRBJ1-4
CDR3nt: TGTGCCAGCAGCCAGAGACAGGCCCCAACTAATGAAAAACTGTTTTTT
CDR3aa: CASSQRQAPTNEKLFF

d_gene: NA
abundance: NA
v_gene: TRBV6-5
j_gene: TRBJ2-1
CDR3nt: TGTGCCAGCAGTTACGAGTCCTACAATGAGCAGTTCTTC
CDR3aa: CASSYESYNEQFF

d_gene: NA
abundance: many
v_gene: TRBV6-1
j_gene: TRBJ1-1
CDR3nt: TGTGCCAGCAGTACAGTAGTGAACACTGAAGCTTTCTTT
CDR3aa: CASSTVVNTEAFF

d_gene: NA
abundance: NA
v_gene: TRBV25-1
j_gene: TRBJ1-2
CDR3nt: TGTGCCAGCAGTGAATTTTCGGCTTACTATGGCTACACCTTC
CDR3aa: CASSEFSAYYGYTF

d_gene: NA
abundance: few
v_gene: TRBV6-2/TRBV6-3
j_gene: TRBJ2-1
CDR3nt: TGTGCCAGCAGTTACGGGGGGCTCTCCTACAATGAGCAGTTCTTC
CDR3aa: CASSYGGLSYNEQFF

d_gene: NA
abundance: NA
v_gene: TRBV6-6
j_gene: TRBJ1-2
CDR3nt: TGTGCCAGCAGTTACTCCGATTTGGGGGGCGCAAATGGCTACACCTTC
CDR3aa: CASSYSDLGGANGYTF

d_gene: NA
abundance: few
v_gene: TRBV7-6
j_gene: TRBJ1-5
CDR3nt: TGTGCCAGCAGCTTAAGGGCAGGGCTAGATCAGCCCCAGCATTTT
CDR3aa: CASSLRAGLDQPQHF

d_gene: NA
abundance: NA
v_gene: TRBV2
j_gene: TRBJ2-5
CDR3nt: TGTGCCAGCAGGGAGGGTCTCGCAGAGACCCAGTACTTC
CDR3aa: CASREGLAETQYF

d_gene: NA
abundance: few
v_gene: TRBV14
j_gene: TRBJ1-2
CDR3nt: TGTGCCAGCAGCCAAGATCTTTTTTCGGGGGTGGATGGCTACACCTTC
CDR3aa: CASSQDLFSGVDGYTF

d_gene: TRBD1
abundance: NA
v_gene: TRBV12-3/TRBV12-4
j_gene: TRBJ2-4
CDR3nt: TGTGCCAGCAGTCGGGACAGTGAAAACATTCAGTACTTC
CDR3aa: CASSRDSENIQYF

d_gene: TRBD1
abundance: NA
v_gene: TRBV7-9
j_gene: TRBJ2-7
CDR3nt: TGTGCCAGCAGCTTTGGACAGGGGAAAGGAAACGAGCAGTACTTC
CDR3aa: CASSFGQGKGNEQYF

d_gene: NA
abundance: few
v_gene: TRBV6-1
j_gene: TRBJ2-7
CDR3nt: TGTGCCAGCAGTTTAATACAAGGTGGTTACGAGCAGTACTTC
CDR3aa: CASSLIQGGYEQYF

d_gene: TRBD2
abundance: many
v_gene: TRBV7-6
j_gene: TRBJ2-2
CDR3nt: TGTGCCAGCAGCTTCGGTAGCGGGGCGAACACCGGGGAGCTGTTTTTT
CDR3aa: CASSFGSGANTGELFF

d_gene: NA
abundance: NA
v_gene: TRBV6-1
j_gene: TRBJ1-1
CDR3nt: TGTGCCAGCAGGCCGGGTGGCCAAAACACTGAAGCTTTCTTT
CDR3aa: CASRPGGQNTEAFF

d_gene: NA
abundance: NA
v_gene: TRBV27
j_gene: TRBJ2-1
CDR3nt: TGTGCCAGCAGTTTAGGTTTTGGGGGGTCCTACAATGAGCAGTTCTTC
CDR3aa: CASSLGFGGSYNEQFF

d_gene: NA
abundance: few
v_gene: TRBV9
j_gene: TRBJ1-1
CDR3nt: TGTGCCAGCAGCCCAGGGACCGCGGAAGCTTTCTTT
CDR3aa: CASSPGTAEAFF

d_gene: NA
abundance: few
v_gene: TRBV20-1
j_gene: TRBJ1-1
CDR3nt: TGCAGTGCTAGTTTCAGTACGAACACTGAAGCTTTCTTT
CDR3aa: CSASFSTNTEAFF

d_gene: NA
abundance: few
v_gene: TRBV10-3
j_gene: TRBJ1-2
CDR3nt: TGTGCCATCAGTGAGTCTATGCAGGCCTTTTATGGCTACACCTTC
CDR3aa: CAISESMQAFYGYTF

d_gene: TRBD2
abundance: NA
v_gene: TRBV19
j_gene: TRBJ2-1
CDR3nt: TGTGCCAGTAGTATGGGGACTAGCGGTCTCAATGAGCAGTTCTTC
CDR3aa: CASSMGTSGLNEQFF

d_gene: NA
abundance: NA
v_gene: TRBV7-3
j_gene: TRBJ2-3
CDR3nt: TGTGCCAGCAGCTTAAAGGGGGGCGGGACAGATACGCAGTATTTT
CDR3aa: CASSLKGGGTDTQYF

d_gene: NA
abundance: NA
v_gene: TRBV6-6
j_gene: TRBJ1-1
CDR3nt: TGTGCCAGCAGCCACATTTTAGAAGCTTTCTTT
CDR3aa: CASSHILEAFF

d_gene: NA
abundance: NA
v_gene: TRBV24-1
j_gene: TRBJ2-2
CDR3nt: TGTGCCACCAGTGAACTACTCACCGGGGAGCTGTTTTTT
CDR3aa: CATSELLTGELFF

d_gene: TRBD1
abundance: many
v_gene: TRBV12-3/TRBV12-4
j_gene: TRBJ2-5
CDR3nt: TGTGCCAGCAGCCCCCCGGGAACAGGGGGCTTAGAGACCCAGTACTTC
CDR3aa: CASSPPGTGGLETQYF

d_gene: TRBD1
abundance: many
v_gene: TRBV7-6
j_gene: TRBJ2-5
CDR3nt: TGTGCCAGCAGCTTAGGGTCAGGGGGAAGCGACCAAGAGACCCAGTACTTC
CDR3aa: CASSLGSGGSDQETQYF